A single sample gave rise to the 16 T cell receptor beta chains below, sequenced in a study of technical replicates of blood from several donors. Sequenced by immunoSEQ multiplex PCR; TCRdb stores in-frame clones only, minus some. The sample lists tens of thousands of clones, roughly 93% occurring once. Sample: T cells isolated from PBMCs. Receptors originate from a human donor in good health.

This clone was detected many times. The chain joins TRBV4-1 to TRBJ2-1; D is unresolved. Germline assignment: CDR1 MGHRA and CDR2 YSYEKL. V was pared by 7 bases and J by 5 bases, with 15 bases between. This CDR3 has 14 amino acids. CDR3 in amino acids: CASTTFSENNEQFF. The CDR3 coding sequence is TGCGCCAGCACCACCTTTTCAGAAAACAATGAGCAGTTCTTC.

The chain joins TRBV6-5 to TRBJ2-7; 7 bases are a match to TRBD1. Looked up from germline, CDR1 is MNHEY and CDR2 is SVGAGI. Unmatched junction bases numbered 6, after V lost 4 bases and J lost 0 bases. The CDR3 contains 15 residues. CDR3 residues: CASSWNRDSSYEQYF. Written as DNA, the CDR3 is TGTGCCAGCAGTTGGAACCGGGACAGCTCCTACGAGCAGTACTTC.

The chain couples TRBV13 to TRBJ2-7, with 9 bases matching TRBD1. The CDR3 sequence is 14 residues long. Unmatched junction bases numbered 3, after V lost 0 bases and J lost 6 bases. Per the germline V gene, CDR1 is PRHDT and CDR2 is FYEKMQ (reference sequence). The CDR3 loop reads CASSLGQGAGEQYF. The CDR3 coding sequence is TGTGCCAGCAGCTTAGGACAGGGGGCGGGCGAGCAGTACTTC. Full variable domain (outside the CDR3, taken from reference TRBV13 and TRBJ2-7): AAGVIQSPRHLIKEKRETATLKCYPIPRHDTVYWYQQGPGQDPQFLISFYEKMQSDKGSIPDRFSAQQFSDYHSELNMSSLELGDSALYFCASSLGQGAGEQYFGPGTRLTVT.

V gene TRBV28 combines with J gene TRBJ2-7, with D perhaps matching TRBD2 (6 bases). Germline V gene data show CDR1 as MDHEN and CDR2 as SYDVKM. V lost 7 bases and J lost 8, with 21 bases in between. CDR3 length equals 14 residues. The CDR3 here is CASTLTGTPGKQYF. Written as DNA, the CDR3 is TGTGCCAGCACTTTGACCGGGACTCCTGGCAAGCAGTACTTC.

This chain links TRBV11-2 with TRBJ2-7, with D unclear. Trimming took off 4 bases at V and 3 bases at J, with 7 bases between the two ends. Germline V gene data show CDR1 as SGHAT and CDR2 as FQNNGV. The CDR3 has 12 residues. In DNA, the CDR3 is TGTGCCAGCAGCTCCCTCTTCTACGAGCAGTACTTC. This gives the protein CASSSLFYEQYF. Variable domain in full (rest from reference TRBV11-2 and TRBJ2-7): EAGVAQSPRYKIIEKRQSVAFWCNPISGHATLYWYQQILGQGPKLLIQFQNNGVVDDSQLPKDRFSAERLKGVDSTLKIQPAKLEDSAVYLCASSSLFYEQYFGPGTRLTVT.

The rearrangement links TRBV27 to TRBJ1-1; perhaps TRBD1 as D (5 bases). This CDR3 has 13 residues. The germline V gene encodes CDR1 MNHEY and CDR2 SMNVEV (reference sequence). V gave up 6 bases and J gave up 4 bases, with 12 bases separating them. The CDR3 loop reads CASRGEVRTEAFF. The CDR3, as DNA: TGTGCCAGCAGAGGGGAAGTGCGCACTGAAGCTTTCTTT.

V and J are TRBV13 and TRBJ2-5; D perhaps matches TRBD1 (6 bases). The CDR3 loop spans 15 amino acids. Trimming left V 4 bases short and J 5 bases short, with 17 bases between. The germline V gene has CDR1 PRHDT and CDR2 FYEKMQ (reference sequence). CDR3 amino acids: CASSSEKTGFETQYF. The CDR3 coding sequence is TGTGCCAGCAGCTCAGAAAAAACAGGGTTCGAGACCCAGTACTTC. Combining the CDR3 with reference TRBV13 and TRBJ2-5 gives the whole variable domain AAGVIQSPRHLIKEKRETATLKCYPIPRHDTVYWYQQGPGQDPQFLISFYEKMQSDKGSIPDRFSAQQFSDYHSELNMSSLELGDSALYFCASSSEKTGFETQYFGPGTRLLVL.

The V call is TRBV5-1, the J call TRBJ1-2; weak D call: TRBD1 (6 bases). Germline CDR1 SGHRS, CDR2 YFSETQ. Trimming pared 7 bases from V and 11 bases from J, leaving 21 bases between. The CDR3 is 13 residues long. The CDR3 DNA follows: TGCGCCAGCCATGAGGACAGTGGCCTGGGGTACACCTTC. Translation gives CASHEDSGLGYTF.

This clone was seen just once. The rearrangement links TRBV23-1 to TRBJ1-3, with TRBD1 matching 8 bases. TRBV23-1 is an open reading frame, and its role is uncertain. The V gene end was trimmed by 2 bases and the J gene end by 0 bases; junction bases not matched to a gene: 12. The CDR3 is 19 residues long. CDR3 amino acids: CASSQNHPQGAISGNTIYF. As DNA, the CDR3 is TGCGCCAGCAGTCAAAATCACCCCCAGGGGGCGATCTCTGGAAACACCATATATTTT.

This clone showed up just once. This sequence joins TRBV27 and TRBJ2-7; D ambiguous. The length of the CDR3 is 14 residues. Germline CDR1 is MNHEY and CDR2 is SMNVEV (reference sequence). Deletions cut 6 bases from V and 2 bases from J, with 14 bases between. CDR3 sequence (DNA): TGTGCCAGCAGAACCGGGTCTCTCCCCTACGAGCAGTACTTC. Amino acid sequence: CASRTGSLPYEQYF.

This chain uses TRBV7-8 with TRBJ1-3, with 8 positions matching TRBD1. The CDR3 is 15 amino acids. Germline V gene data show CDR1 as SGHVS and CDR2 as FQNEAQ. V lost 5 bases, J lost 8 bases, and 11 bases stayed unmatched. The CDR3 nucleotides are TGTGCCAGCAGCCCTGAATTACAGGGGGAATACACCATATATTTT. Its protein product is CASSPELQGEYTIYF.

This clone came up once. The V call is TRBV5-4, the J call TRBJ2-3; possibly TRBD2 for D (6 bases). This CDR3 comprises 16 residues. In germline, CDR1 is SGHNT, CDR2 YYREEE (reference sequence). With 4 bases removed from V and 3 bases from J, the gap between germline ends came to 18 bases. This CDR3 is CASSPGVLARTDTQYF. The CDR3, as DNA: TGTGCCAGCAGCCCCGGGGTACTAGCAAGGACAGATACGCAGTATTTT.

The rearrangement uses TRBV15 and TRBJ2-2, with D unresolved. V lost 2 bases, J lost 0 bases, and 16 bases lay in between. Germline CDR1 reads LNHNV; CDR2 reads YYDKDF (reference sequence). The CDR3 has 18 residues. The CDR3 loop reads CATSRKMAGPANTGELFF. The CDR3 nucleotides read TGTGCCACCAGCAGAAAGATGGCAGGTCCCGCGAACACCGGGGAGCTGTTTTTT. Variable domain in full (rest from reference TRBV15 and TRBJ2-2): DAMVIQNPRYQVTQFGKPVTLSCSQTLNHNVMYWYQQKSSQAPKLLFHYYDKDFNNEADTPDNFQSRRPNTSFCFLDIRSPGLGDTAMYLCATSRKMAGPANTGELFFGEGSRLTVL.

The V and J genes are TRBV5-4 and TRBJ2-5; 11 nucleotides align to TRBD2. CDR1 and CDR2 (germline): SGHNT, YYREEE (reference sequence). Trimming at V came to 0 bases and at J to 2 bases, leaving 3 bases not matched to a gene. The CDR3 has 16 amino acids. The CDR3, as DNA: TGTGCCAGCAGCTTGGTGTTAGCGGGAGGGCAAGAGACCCAGTACTTC. Protein: CASSLVLAGGQETQYF.

The J gene is TRBJ1-2, the V gene TRBV30; unclear D gene. V was clipped by 5 bases and J by 4 bases, with 8 bases between them. This CDR3 has 11 amino acids. The V gene's germline CDR1 is GTSNPN and CDR2 SVGIG (reference sequence). This CDR3 reads CAWGGSYGYTF. DNA for the CDR3: TGTGCCTGGGGTGGGAGCTATGGCTACACCTTC.

The CDR3 DNA follows: TGTGCCAGCTCACCACCCCAGGTCCTGGGCTACACCTTC. This encodes CASSPPQVLGYTF. This chain uses TRBV18 with TRBJ1-2; no clear D gene. The germline V gene has CDR1 KGHSH and CDR2 LQKENI. V was cut by 0 bases and J by 8 bases, with 10 bases left in between. The CDR3 covers 13 residues.